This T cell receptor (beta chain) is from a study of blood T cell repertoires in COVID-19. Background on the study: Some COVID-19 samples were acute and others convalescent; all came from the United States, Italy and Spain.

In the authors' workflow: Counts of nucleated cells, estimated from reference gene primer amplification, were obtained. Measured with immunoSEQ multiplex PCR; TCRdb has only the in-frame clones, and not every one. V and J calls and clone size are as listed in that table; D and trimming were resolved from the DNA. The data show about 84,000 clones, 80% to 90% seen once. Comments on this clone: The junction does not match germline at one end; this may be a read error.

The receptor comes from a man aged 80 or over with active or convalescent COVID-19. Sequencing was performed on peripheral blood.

The CDR3 sequence: CASTEARNYGYTF. CDR3 DNA sequence: TGTGCCAGCACTGAAGCCAGGAACTATGGCTACACCTTC. The J gene is TRBJ1-2, the V gene TRBV6-1; no firm D call. Germline loops: CDR1 MNHNS, CDR2 SASEGT. This CDR3 region has 13 residues.